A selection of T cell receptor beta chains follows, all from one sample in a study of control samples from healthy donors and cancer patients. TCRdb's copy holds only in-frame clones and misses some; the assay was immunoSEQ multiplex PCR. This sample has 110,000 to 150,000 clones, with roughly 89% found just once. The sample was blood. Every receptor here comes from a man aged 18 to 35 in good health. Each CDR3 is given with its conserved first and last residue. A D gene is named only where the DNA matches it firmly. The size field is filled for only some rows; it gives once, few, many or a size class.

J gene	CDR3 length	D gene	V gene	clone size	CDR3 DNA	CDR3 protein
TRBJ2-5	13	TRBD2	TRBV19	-	TGTGCCAGCAGCGGGGTTTTTTCAGAGACCCAGTACTTC	CASSGVFSETQYF
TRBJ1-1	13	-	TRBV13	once	TGTGCCAGCAGCTTTTATGGGAACACTGAAGCTTTCTTT	CASSFYGNTEAFF
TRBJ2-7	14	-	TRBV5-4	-	TGTGCCAGCAGCTTGGGTCAGCAGACCTACGAGCAGTACTTC	CASSLGQQTYEQYF
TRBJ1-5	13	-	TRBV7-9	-	TGTGCCAGCAGCTCCTTCGGGAATCAGCCCCAGCATTTT	CASSSFGNQPQHF
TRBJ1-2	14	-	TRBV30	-	TGTGCCTGGACCCCAGAGGTAGGAAACTATGGCTACACCTTC	CAWTPEVGNYGYTF
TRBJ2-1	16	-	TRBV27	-	TGTGCCAGCAGTTTATCGGTCGAACCCAAGTACAATGAGCAGTTCTTC	CASSLSVEPKYNEQFF
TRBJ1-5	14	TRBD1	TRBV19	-	TGTGCCAGTAACGCCGGGACAGGGAACCAGCCCCAGCATTTT	CASNAGTGNQPQHF
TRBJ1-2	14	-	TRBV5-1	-	TGCGCCAGCAGAGTATCAGGGGTTAACTATGGCTACACCTTC	CASRVSGVNYGYTF
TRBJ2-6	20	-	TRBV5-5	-	TGTGCCAGCAGCTCGGGCGGTCTCCAGGCATTCTTCTCTGGGGCCAACGTCCTGACTTTC	CASSSGGLQAFFSGANVLTF
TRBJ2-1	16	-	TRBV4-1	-	TGCGCCAGCAGCCAAGATAGCGAGCGGATCGACAATGAGCAGTTCTTC	CASSQDSERIDNEQFF
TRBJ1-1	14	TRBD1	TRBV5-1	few	TGCGCCAGCAGCCAGCAGGGACAGGGGATTGAAGCTTTCTTT	CASSQQGQGIEAFF
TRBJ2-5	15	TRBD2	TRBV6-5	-	TGTGCCAGCAGTCGCGAAGCGGGGGGGGCAGAGACCCAGTACTTC	CASSREAGGAETQYF
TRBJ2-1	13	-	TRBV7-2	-	TGTGCCAGCAGTTCAGACCGGAGCAATGAGCAGTTCTTC	CASSSDRSNEQFF
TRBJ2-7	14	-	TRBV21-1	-	TGTGCCAGGAAGATGACAGGATGCTTTTACGAGCAGTACTTC	CARKMTGCFYEQYF
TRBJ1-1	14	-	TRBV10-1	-	TGCGCCAGCAGTGAGGACGGGGGGAACACTGAAGCTTTCTTT	CASSEDGGNTEAFF
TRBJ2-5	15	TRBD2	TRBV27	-	TGTGCCAGCAGTCCGCTAGCGGGGGGACAAGAGACCCAGTACTTC	CASSPLAGGQETQYF
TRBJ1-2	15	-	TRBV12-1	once	TGTGCCAGCAGCTCTGGGCACGAGGCCGGCTATGGCTACACCTTC	CASSSGHEAGYGYTF
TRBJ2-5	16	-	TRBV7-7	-	TGTGCCAGCAGCTTAGGGGCAGGGGCTAGGCAAGAGACCCAGTACTTC	CASSLGAGARQETQYF
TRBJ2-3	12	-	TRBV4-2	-	TGTGCCAGCAGCCTGCACACAGATACGCAGTATTTT	CASSLHTDTQYF
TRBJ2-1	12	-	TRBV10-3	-	TGTGCCATCGAGGGGGGGAGCAATGAGCAGTTCTTC	CAIEGGSNEQFF
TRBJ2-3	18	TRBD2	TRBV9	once	TGTGCCAGCAGCCTGGGACTAGCGGGACCTTCTAGCACAGATACGCAGTATTTT	CASSLGLAGPSSTDTQYF
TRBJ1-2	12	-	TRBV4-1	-	TGCGCCAGCAGCCAAGATCTGGTTGGCTACACCTTC	CASSQDLVGYTF
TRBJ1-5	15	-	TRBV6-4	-	TGTGCCAGCAGACAGGTCACCGAGGGGAATCAGCCCCAGCATTTT	CASRQVTEGNQPQHF
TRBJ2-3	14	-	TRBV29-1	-	TGCAGCGTTGATTTGCCGGGGAGCACAGATACGCAGTATTTT	CSVDLPGSTDTQYF
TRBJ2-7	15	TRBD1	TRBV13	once	TGTGCCAGCAGCTGGGGAACAGGGGGTAGCTACGAGCAGTACTTC	CASSWGTGGSYEQYF
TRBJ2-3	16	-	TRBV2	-	TGTGCCAGCAGATTCCTCCTAGCAGCTAGCACAGATACGCAGTATTTT	CASRFLLAASTDTQYF
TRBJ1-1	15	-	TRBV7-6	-	TGTGCCAGCAGCTTAGCGCCCGGGGAGAACACTGAAGCTTTCTTT	CASSLAPGENTEAFF
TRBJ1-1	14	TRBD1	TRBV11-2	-	TGTGCCAGCGGAACAGGGGCGTGGAACACTGAAGCTTTCTTT	CASGTGAWNTEAFF
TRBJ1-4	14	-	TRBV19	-	TGTGCCAGTAGTGTGACTCGAACTAATGAAAAACTGTTTTTT	CASSVTRTNEKLFF
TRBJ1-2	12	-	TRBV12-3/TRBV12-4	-	TGTGCCAGCAGTTTCTCTAACTATGGCTACACCTTC	CASSFSNYGYTF
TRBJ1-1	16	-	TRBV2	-	TGTGCCAGCAGTGAAGCGCTTCCGGGAGGAGGCACTGAAGCTTTCTTT	CASSEALPGGGTEAFF
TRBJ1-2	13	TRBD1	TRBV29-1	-	TGCAGCGTTGATGAGGGGGCCGGCGCTGGCTACACCTTC	CSVDEGAGAGYTF
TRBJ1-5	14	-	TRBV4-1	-	TGCGCCAGCAGCCAAACTAACAGCAATCAGCCCCAGCATTTT	CASSQTNSNQPQHF
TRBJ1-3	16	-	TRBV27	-	TGTGCCAGCAGTTTGACATACGGGGGCTCTGGAAACACCATATATTTT	CASSLTYGGSGNTIYF
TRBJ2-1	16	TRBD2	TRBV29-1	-	TGCAGCGTTGAAGGCGGGCTAGCGGGGGGGCCAGATGAGCAGTTCTTC	CSVEGGLAGGPDEQFF
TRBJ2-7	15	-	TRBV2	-	TGTGCCAGCAGTGTGCCGGGACAACTTGGCCACGAGCAGTACTTC	CASSVPGQLGHEQYF
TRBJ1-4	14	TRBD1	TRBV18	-	TGTGCCAGCTCACCACCGGGACAGCTTGAAAAACTGTTTTTT	CASSPPGQLEKLFF
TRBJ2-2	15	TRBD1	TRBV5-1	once	TGCGCCAGCAGCTTGGGGGACAGGGAAGCCGGGGAGCTGTTTTTT	CASSLGDREAGELFF
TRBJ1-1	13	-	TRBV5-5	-	TGTGCCAGCAGCTTTGACCGGATCACTGAAGCTTTCTTT	CASSFDRITEAFF
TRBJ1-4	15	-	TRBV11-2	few	TGTGCCAGCAGCTTAGATCCGGGGGCTAATGAAAAACTGTTTTTT	CASSLDPGANEKLFF
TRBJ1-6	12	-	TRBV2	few	TGTGCCAGCAGTGAAGAAGCATCACCCCTCCACTTT	CASSEEASPLHF
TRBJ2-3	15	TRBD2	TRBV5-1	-	TGCGCCAGCAAGGCTCAGCGGGGAAGCACAGATACGCAGTATTTT	CASKAQRGSTDTQYF
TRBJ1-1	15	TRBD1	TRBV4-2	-	TGTGCCAGCAGCTTCCGGGACAGGGGTGACACTGAAGCTTTCTTT	CASSFRDRGDTEAFF
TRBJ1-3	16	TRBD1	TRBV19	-	TGTGCCAGCGAAACCGGGACAGCCAACTCTGGAAACACCATATATTTT	CASETGTANSGNTIYF
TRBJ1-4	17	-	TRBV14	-	TGTGCCAGCAGCCCAAGAACCGGCTCAGGGTCCAGGGAAAAACTGTTTTTT	CASSPRTGSGSREKLFF
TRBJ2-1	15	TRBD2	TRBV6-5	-	TGTGCCAGCAGCCAGACTAGCGGCACTAGCAATGAGCAGTTCTTC	CASSQTSGTSNEQFF
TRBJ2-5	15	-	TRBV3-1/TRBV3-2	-	TGTGCCAGCAGCCCCAGGACGGAGGGGGTGGAGACCCAGTACTTC	CASSPRTEGVETQYF
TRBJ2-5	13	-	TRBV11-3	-	TGTGCCAGCAGCAGGGACTTCGAAGAGACCCAGTACTTC	CASSRDFEETQYF
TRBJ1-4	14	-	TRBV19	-	TGTGCCAGTATGGTTGGGGGGTCAGGAGAAAAACTGTTTTTT	CASMVGGSGEKLFF
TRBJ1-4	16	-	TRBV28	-	TGTGCCAGCAGTCCACCGGCGGGGGGTGGGGATGAAAAACTGTTTTTT	CASSPPAGGGDEKLFF
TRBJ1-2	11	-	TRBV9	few	TGTGCCAGCAGCGATATCTATGGCTACACCTTC	CASSDIYGYTF
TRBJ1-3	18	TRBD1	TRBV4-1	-	TGCGCCAGCAGCCAAGTACCGGGACAGGGGATCTCTGGAAACACCATATATTTT	CASSQVPGQGISGNTIYF
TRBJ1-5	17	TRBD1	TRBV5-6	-	TGTGCCAGCAGCTCTTGGACAGGGGAAAATAGGGATCAGCCCCAGCATTTT	CASSSWTGENRDQPQHF
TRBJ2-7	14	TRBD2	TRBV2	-	TGTGCCAGCAGTTGGGGACTAGCCTCCTACGAGCAGTACTTC	CASSWGLASYEQYF
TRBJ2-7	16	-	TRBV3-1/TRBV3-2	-	TGTGCCAGCAGCCAAGTTACGGGGCGGTTCTCCTACGAGCAGTACTTC	CASSQVTGRFSYEQYF
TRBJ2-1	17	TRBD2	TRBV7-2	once	TGTGCCAGCAGATCTGGACTAGCGGGGGGGTTATACAATGAGCAGTTCTTC	CASRSGLAGGLYNEQFF
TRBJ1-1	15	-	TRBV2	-	TGTGCCAGCAGTGGGGGTGGTATTGAGTACACTGAAGCTTTCTTT	CASSGGGIEYTEAFF
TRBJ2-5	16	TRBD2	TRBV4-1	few	TGCGCCAGCAGCCCAAAGTGGGGAGGGACCCAAGAGACCCAGTACTTC	CASSPKWGGTQETQYF
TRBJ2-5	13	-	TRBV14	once	TGTGCCAGCAGCCAACGACTACAAGAGACCCAGTACTTC	CASSQRLQETQYF
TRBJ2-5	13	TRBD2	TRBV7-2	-	TGTGCCAGCGGACTAGGAGGGAAGGAGACCCAGTACTTC	CASGLGGKETQYF